These 9 T cell receptor beta chains originate from one sample sequenced in a study of early T cells in non-severe SARS-CoV-2 infection. TCRdb itself ran the 5' RACE reads through MiXCR, one entry per CDR3 protein. The sample comprises about 92,000 distinct CDR3 sequences, around 15% of which are singletons, and roughly 6% rests with the top ten. What was sequenced was whole blood. These TCRs come from an adult who was a healthcare worker with PCR-confirmed SARS-CoV-2 infection or an uninfected control (not recorded which).

This clonotype has a handful of counts. The chain employs TRBV5-1 and TRBJ1-6, with a tentative D call TRBD1 (6 bases). Deletions cut 0 bases from V and 8 bases from J, with 12 bases between. Germline V gene lookup returns CDR1 SGHRS and CDR2 YFSETQ. The CDR3 covers 15 residues. The DNA for the CDR3 is TGCGCCAGCAGCTTGGCATTCGGGGGCTATTCACCCCTCCACTTT. This codes for CASSLAFGGYSPLHF. Full variable domain (outside the CDR3, taken from reference TRBV5-1 and TRBJ1-6): KAGVTQTPRYLIKTRGQQVTLSCSPISGHRSVSWYQQTPGQGLQFLFEYFSETQRNKGNFPGRFSGRQFSNSRSEMNVSTLELGDSALYLCASSLAFGGYSPLHFGNGTRLTVT.

The chain employs TRBV11-2 and TRBJ2-7; D unresolved. The germline V gene encodes CDR1 SGHAT and CDR2 FQNNGV. There are 12 residues in the CDR3. Trimming cost V 5 bases and J 3 bases, with 8 bases left between them. The CDR3 region is CASSPGRYEQYF. CDR3 coding DNA: TGTGCCAGCAGCCCGGGTCGCTACGAGCAGTACTTC.

The chain combines TRBV5-1 with TRBJ2-5, with no clear D. Trimming left V 0 bases short and J 5 bases short, with 8 bases between. This CDR3 contains 13 residues. Germline V gene data show CDR1 as SGHRS and CDR2 as YFSETQ. The CDR3 reads CASSLETVETQYF. Here the CDR3 DNA reads TGCGCCAGCAGCTTGGAGACGGTTGAGACCCAGTACTTC.

V gene TRBV19 combines with J gene TRBJ2-7; TRBD1 aligns across 7 bases. The length of the CDR3 is 13 residues. V lost 6 bases to trimming and J lost 2 bases; unmatched junction nucleotides: 4. Germline-derived CDR1 and CDR2 are LNHDA and SQIVND (reference sequence). As DNA, the CDR3 is TGTGCCAGTAGCCGGGACAGCGCCTACGAGCAGTACTTC. Its translation: CASSRDSAYEQYF.

Only a few counts were recorded for this clonotype. This rearrangement joins TRBV12-3 or TRBV12-4 to TRBJ1-5; D not resolved. Trimming cost V 6 bases and J 2 bases, with 20 bases left between them. The CDR3 is 17 residues long. The CDR3 region has the DNA TGTGCCAGCAGGGGCTCCCAGGAAAAATTAGGCAATCAGCCCCAGCATTTT. Translation: CASRGSQEKLGNQPQHF.

The chain carries TRBV5-4 and TRBJ2-7; 10 nucleotides match TRBD1. Germline V gene data show CDR1 as SGHNT and CDR2 as YYREEE (reference sequence). V was clipped by 6 bases and J by 5 bases; unmatched bases: 8. This CDR3 has 14 amino acids. The CDR3 region is CASTQETGGNEQYF. The CDR3 DNA reads as TGTGCCAGCACCCAAGAGACAGGGGGCAACGAGCAGTACTTC.

The chain joins TRBV6-1 to TRBJ2-7, with 8 bases that match TRBD1. V trimming: 8 bases; J trimming: 4 bases; junction bases outside the gene matches: 4. The CDR3 covers 12 residues. Per the germline V gene, CDR1 is MNHNS and CDR2 is SASEGT. This CDR3 reads CASQDREYEQYF. CDR3 bases: TGTGCCAGCCAGGACAGGGAATACGAGCAGTACTTC.

The table lists this clonotype with a few counts. This chain connects TRBV3-1 to TRBJ1-1; D is possibly TRBD1 (5 bases). The V end was cut by 2 bases, the J end by 0 bases, with 7 bases between. Looked up from germline, CDR1 is LGHDT and CDR2 is YNNKEL (reference sequence). The CDR3 extends over 14 amino acids. The CDR3: CASSQQGLNTEAFF. CDR3 sequence (DNA): TGTGCCAGCAGCCAACAGGGTCTGAACACTGAAGCTTTCTTT.

The chain uses TRBV12-3 or TRBV12-4 and TRBJ2-5, with a possible D match to TRBD1 (6 bases). Trimming shortened V by 4 bases and J by 5 bases, and 17 bases separated the two germline ends. The CDR3 extends over 15 amino acids. This CDR3 reads CASSWGTGIMETQYF. Written as DNA, the CDR3 is TGTGCCAGCAGTTGGGGAACAGGGATCATGGAGACCCAGTACTTC.